This TCR beta chain was sequenced for a study of cytomegalovirus exposure and HLA in healthy donors. This CDR3 is 15 amino acids long. Germline V gene lookup returns CDR1 MGHRA and CDR2 YSYEKL. J gave up 6 bases and V 3 bases, and 5 bases lay outside the gene matches. Study-wide results and caveats: The study flagged about 150 TCR beta chains as cytomegalovirus-associated.

Primers for the PCR totalled 60 Vbeta and 13 Jbeta. Data came from immunoSEQ multiplex PCR; TCRdb stores just in-frame clones and leaves some out. Its clone listing holds about 140,000 clones. In the case of this clone: Its target is unknown.

Sequenced material: PBMCs. The rearrangement joins TRBV4-1 to TRBJ2-4, with 10 nucleotides matching TRBD1. This TCR was recovered from a man between 35 and 55 years old in good health and CMV-seronegative. CDR3 sequence (DNA): TGCGCCAGCAGCCATCCGGGACAGGGGCCAAACATTCAGTACTTC. Translating gives CASSHPGQGPNIQYF.